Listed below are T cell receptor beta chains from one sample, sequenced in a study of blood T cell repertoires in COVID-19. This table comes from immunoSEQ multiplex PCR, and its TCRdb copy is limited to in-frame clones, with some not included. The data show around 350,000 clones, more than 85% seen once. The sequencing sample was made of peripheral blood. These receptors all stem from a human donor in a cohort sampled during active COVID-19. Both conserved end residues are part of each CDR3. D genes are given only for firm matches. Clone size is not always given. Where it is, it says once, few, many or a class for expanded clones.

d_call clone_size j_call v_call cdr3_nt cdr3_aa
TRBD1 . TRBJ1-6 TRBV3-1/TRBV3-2 TGTGCCAGCAGCAATAGGGACAGAGCCCATAATTCACCCCTCCACTTT CASSNRDRAHNSPLHF
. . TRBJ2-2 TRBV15 TGTGCCACCAGCATCCGGGCCGGGGAGCTGTTTTTT CATSIRAGELFF
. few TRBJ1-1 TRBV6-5 TGTGCCAGCAGTTACTCGAACGGGGACACTGAAGCTTTCTTT CASSYSNGDTEAFF
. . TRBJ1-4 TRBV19 TGTGCCAGTAGTTCCTCGGTGGGGGCGGAAAAACTGTTTTTT CASSSSVGAEKLFF
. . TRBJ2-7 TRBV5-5 TGTGCCAGCAGCTTGGCCGGAGGCAGGGGAGCCTACGAGCAGTACTTC CASSLAGGRGAYEQYF
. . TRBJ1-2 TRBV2 TGTGCCAGCAGCGAACGACAGGAAAACTATGGCTACACCTTC CASSERQENYGYTF
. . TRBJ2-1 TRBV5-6 TGTGCCAGCAGCTTGCTTAATGAGCAGTTCTTC CASSLLNEQFF
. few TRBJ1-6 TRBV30 TGTGCCTGGAGTGTACGTCAGGTCAATTCACCCCTCCACTTT CAWSVRQVNSPLHF
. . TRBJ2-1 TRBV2 TGTGCCAGCAGACCAAGACTCAAGCGGTCCTACAATGAGCAGTTCTTC CASRPRLKRSYNEQFF
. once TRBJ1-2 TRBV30 TGTGCCTGGAGAGGAGGGCAGGGTAGGGGCTACACCTTC CAWRGGQGRGYTF
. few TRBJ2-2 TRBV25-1 TGTGCCAGCACGGGGACTGCGTGGGGGGTCCATAACACCGGGGAGCTGTTTTTT CASTGTAWGVHNTGELFF
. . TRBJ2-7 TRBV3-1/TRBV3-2 TGTGCCAGCAGCCCCGTTACTTCCCCTGCCTACGAGCAGTACTTC CASSPVTSPAYEQYF
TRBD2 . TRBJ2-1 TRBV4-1 TGCGCCAGCAGCTCCGGGACTAGCGGTGCCTACAATGAGCAGTTCTTC CASSSGTSGAYNEQFF
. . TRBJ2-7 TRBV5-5 TGTGCCGGCGCAGCCACAGGGAACGCATACGAGCAGTACTTC CAGAATGNAYEQYF